The 21 T cell receptor beta chains below were found in one sample sequenced in a study of post-analysis software for immune sequencing data (dated by TCRdb to about 2015). General findings and caveats noted by the study authors: Significantly higher frequencies in patients than in controls were found for about 5 TRBV segments, including TRBV5-6, TRBV5-1 and TRBV20-1.

Their recognized antigens are unknown. The library was generated by PCR. Sequencing was carried out with an Illumina HiSeq 2500. To reduce PCR and sequencing biases, unique molecular identifiers were built into the TCR beta cDNA libraries. The public reads were reanalyzed by TCRdb: fastp trimming at Q25, MiXCR alignment, in-frame beta chains only. Every distinct CDR3 protein forms one entry, paired with its most common genes and DNA. In this sample the table shows under 650,000 distinct CDR3 sequences, roughly 47% of which occur a single time. The ten largest clonotypes hold roughly 1.8% of the sample. Sequencing used blood. The source of these receptors is a girl aged 5-17 years with multiple sclerosis.

This clonotype has just a few counts. The chain links TRBV12-3 or TRBV12-4 to TRBJ2-1; 9 bases are shared with TRBD1. V shed 6 bases and J 8 bases; nucleotides not matched to a gene: 5. There are 13 residues in the CDR3. The CDR3 sequence: CASSSDRGDEQFF. CDR3 nucleotide sequence: TGTGCCAGCAGCTCGGACAGGGGTGATGAGCAGTTCTTC.

The V gene is TRBV3-1, the J gene TRBJ1-6; D gene unclear. Germline V CDR1 and CDR2: LGHDT, YNNKEL (reference sequence). CDR3 length equals 14 residues. V was cut by 0 bases and J by 10 bases, with 10 bases left in between. DNA for the CDR3: TGTGCCAGCAGCCAAGACGATGAGTACTCACCCCTCCACTTT. Amino acids: CASSQDDEYSPLHF. Based on the CDR3 plus reference TRBV3-1 and TRBJ1-6, the full variable domain is DTAVSQTPKYLVTQMGNDKSIKCEQNLGHDTMYWYKQDSKKFLKIMFSYNNKELIINETVPNRFSPKSPDKAHLNLHINSLELGDSAVYFCASSQDDEYSPLHFGNGTRLTVT.

The chain employs TRBV7-9 and TRBJ1-1; a possible D gene is TRBD1 (5 bases). The CDR3 has 12 residues. Trimming removed 4 bases from V and 6 bases from J, with 9 bases in between. Germline V gives CDR1 SEHNR, CDR2 FQNEAQ (reference sequence). Here the CDR3 reads CASSWWGAEAFF. The CDR3 DNA sequence: TGTGCCAGCAGCTGGTGGGGGGCTGAAGCTTTCTTT.

V gene TRBV7-2 combines with J gene TRBJ1-6; D is ambiguous. Germline V CDR1 and CDR2: SGHTA, FQGNSA. The CDR3 sequence is 12 residues long. Trimming left V 4 bases short and J 13 bases short, with 11 bases between. The CDR3 sequence is CASSSASGPLHF. The CDR3 DNA is TGTGCCAGCAGCTCCGCCTCTGGCCCCCTCCACTTT. Full variable domain (outside the CDR3, taken from reference TRBV7-2 and TRBJ1-6): GAGVSQSPSNKVTEKGKDVELRCDPISGHTALYWYRQSLGQGLEFLIYFQGNSAPDKSGLPSDRFSAERTGGSVSTLTIQRTQQEDSAVYLCASSSASGPLHFGNGTRLTVT.

The chain recombines TRBV5-1 with TRBJ1-6, with TRBD1 matching over 8 bases. J lost 5 bases, V lost 3 bases, and 4 bases had no gene match. This CDR3 spans 15 amino acids. Per the germline V gene, CDR1 is SGHRS and CDR2 is YFSETQ. The CDR3: CASSSGQGNNSPLHF. DNA for the CDR3: TGCGCCAGCAGCTCCGGACAGGGTAATAATTCACCCCTCCACTTT. Full variable domain (remainder filled in from reference TRBV5-1 and TRBJ1-6): KAGVTQTPRYLIKTRGQQVTLSCSPISGHRSVSWYQQTPGQGLQFLFEYFSETQRNKGNFPGRFSGRQFSNSRSEMNVSTLELGDSALYLCASSSGQGNNSPLHFGNGTRLTVT.

The chain recombines TRBV9 with TRBJ2-1; D uncertain. V was cut by 2 bases and J by 5 bases, with 14 bases left in between. Germline lookup yields CDR1 SGDLS and CDR2 YYNGEE. The CDR3 consists of 15 residues. The CDR3 here is CASSVRHSPDNEQFF. The CDR3 DNA reads as TGTGCCAGCAGCGTCAGACACTCACCCGACAATGAGCAGTTCTTC.

The chain has TRBV6-1 and TRBJ2-1, with TRBD2 as a possible D gene (7 bases). Germline V CDR1 and CDR2: MNHNS, SASEGT. Trimming removed 6 bases at V and 0 bases at J, with 12 bases between. The CDR3 length is 15 residues. In nucleotides, the CDR3 is TGTGCCAGCAGGACGGGGGGCAGCTCCTACAATGAGCAGTTCTTC. Translation gives CASRTGGSSYNEQFF.

The V gene is TRBV10-3, the J gene TRBJ2-5; 11 bases fit TRBD2. Germline CDR1 reads ENHRY; CDR2 reads SYGVKD. The CDR3 runs to 17 residues. The V and J ends lost 11 bases and 3 bases, in that order; junction bases with no gene match: 17. The CDR3 spells CASKGLPLAGVEETQYF. CDR3 coding DNA: TGTGCCTCCAAGGGGCTACCACTAGCGGGAGTCGAAGAGACCCAGTACTTC.

The gene calls are TRBV2 and TRBJ2-7, with 7 bases lining up with TRBD1. Germline V gives CDR1 SNHLY, CDR2 FYNNEI. The CDR3 contains 12 residues. The J segment lost 4 bases and the V segment lost 8 bases, leaving 5 bases of the junction unmatched. CDR3 sequence (DNA): TGTGCCAGCGGCCCAGGGGGTTACGAGCAGTACTTC. This sequence encodes CASGPGGYEQYF.

This chain joins TRBV5-4 and TRBJ2-5; D not certain. Trimming left V 6 bases short and J 5 bases short, with 11 bases between. This CDR3 contains 12 residues. Germline V gene lookup returns CDR1 SGHNT and CDR2 YYREEE (reference sequence). The CDR3 region has the DNA TGTGCCAGCAACGAGGACGGGGAGACCCAGTACTTC. It encodes CASNEDGETQYF.

The J gene is TRBJ2-1, the V gene TRBV29-1; 10 nucleotides match TRBD1. This CDR3 spans 15 amino acids. Germline CDR1 is SQVTM and CDR2 is ANQGSEA. Germline trimming cut 1 base from V and 7 bases from J; bases unmatched to any gene: 7. The CDR3 loop reads CSVEVWDRGLNEQFF. In DNA form, the CDR3 reads TGCAGCGTTGAAGTTTGGGACAGGGGATTGAATGAGCAGTTCTTC.

This clonotype was counted a few times. The chain carries TRBV5-1 and TRBJ2-7; TRBD2 agrees at 11 bases. The CDR3 is 16 residues long. Germline values: CDR1 SGHRS, CDR2 YFSETQ. The J segment lost 1 base and the V segment lost 0 bases, leaving 3 bases of the junction unmatched. The CDR3, as DNA: TGCGCCAGCAGCTTGGAACCTAGCGGGGGGTCCTACGAGCAGTACTTC. Amino acid sequence: CASSLEPSGGSYEQYF.

The V and J genes are TRBV10-3 and TRBJ1-2; D may be TRBD1 (5 bases). Looked up from germline, CDR1 is ENHRY and CDR2 is SYGVKD. The CDR3 spans 13 residues. Trimming shortened V by 6 bases and J by 3 bases, and 11 bases separated the two germline ends. CDR3 protein: CAIRGDRDYGYTF. The CDR3, as DNA: TGTGCCATCAGGGGGGACCGGGACTATGGCTACACCTTC.

This clonotype appeared a few times. The CDR3 DNA is TGTGCCAGCAGTCTCTTTAGCGGGCATGAGCAGTTCTTC. It translates to CASSLFSGHEQFF. The V call is TRBV12-3 or TRBV12-4, the J call TRBJ2-1; 7 bases line up with TRBD2. The V and J ends lost 5 bases and 8 bases, in that order; junction bases with no gene match: 6. The CDR3 totals 13 residues.

The chain employs TRBV7-9 and TRBJ2-1; TRBD2 matches 16 bases. Trimming took 5 bases from V and 6 from J; bases not matched to a gene: 7. Germline V CDR1 and CDR2: SEHNR, FQNEAQ (reference sequence). The length of the CDR3 is 17 residues. DNA for the CDR3: TGTGCCAGCAGCCCCCCGGGACTAGCGGGAGGGTTCAATGAGCAGTTCTTC. Residues: CASSPPGLAGGFNEQFF.

The chain has TRBV27 and TRBJ2-7; perhaps D is TRBD1 or TRBD2 (5 bases each). The V end was cut by 6 bases, the J end by 6 bases, with 18 bases between. CDR3 length equals 14 residues. Looked up from germline, CDR1 is MNHEY and CDR2 is SMNVEV (reference sequence). This chain's CDR3 is CASRRDGLPLEQYF. CDR3 nucleotide sequence: TGTGCCAGCAGACGGGACGGGCTCCCGCTCGAGCAGTACTTC.

The chain recombines TRBV5-1 with TRBJ2-5; D ambiguous. Germline V gene data show CDR1 as SGHRS and CDR2 as YFSETQ. The CDR3 loop spans 14 amino acids. The V end lost 1 base, the J end lost 4 bases, and 11 bases lay between the germline ends. The CDR3 protein is CASSLSTLGETQYF. CDR3 DNA: TGCGCCAGCAGCTTGTCGACCCTGGGAGAGACCCAGTACTTC.

About this clonotype: The junction does not match germline at one end; this may be a read error. V usage is TRBV5-6 and J usage is TRBJ1-1, with D unresolved. Germline V gives CDR1 SGHDT, CDR2 YYEEEE. CDR3 length: 13 residues. The CDR3, as DNA: TGTGCCGGCAGCTTGGGAAGGAGGACTGAAGCTTTCTTT. Translated: CAGSLGRRTEAFF.

This chain links TRBV7-9 with TRBJ2-1, with D perhaps TRBD2 (5 bases). Trimming removed 5 bases from V and 8 bases from J, with 22 bases in between. This CDR3 has 16 residues. Germline CDR1 and CDR2: SEHNR and FQNEAQ (reference sequence). CDR3 region: CASSPPGGFGKDEQFF. The CDR3 DNA follows: TGTGCCAGCAGCCCGCCTGGAGGCTTCGGGAAAGATGAGCAGTTCTTC.

The chain is built from TRBV6-5 and TRBJ2-3; 8 positions match TRBD2. The trim removed 7 bases at V and 3 bases at J, leaving 9 bases unmatched. Looked up from germline, CDR1 is MNHEY and CDR2 is SVGAGI. CDR3 size: 15 residues. The CDR3 protein is CASTSGLGRTDTQYF. The CDR3 bases are TGTGCCAGCACATCGGGACTAGGGAGGACAGATACGCAGTATTTT.

Worth noting for this clonotype: A read error may account for a junction end that differs from germline. The rearrangement joins TRBV12-3 or TRBV12-4 to TRBJ2-7; 7 bases match TRBD1. This CDR3 comprises 13 residues. The CDR3 nucleotides read TGCGCCAGCAGCTGGACAGGCCCCTACGAGCAGTACTTC. Amino acid sequence: CASSWTGPYEQYF.